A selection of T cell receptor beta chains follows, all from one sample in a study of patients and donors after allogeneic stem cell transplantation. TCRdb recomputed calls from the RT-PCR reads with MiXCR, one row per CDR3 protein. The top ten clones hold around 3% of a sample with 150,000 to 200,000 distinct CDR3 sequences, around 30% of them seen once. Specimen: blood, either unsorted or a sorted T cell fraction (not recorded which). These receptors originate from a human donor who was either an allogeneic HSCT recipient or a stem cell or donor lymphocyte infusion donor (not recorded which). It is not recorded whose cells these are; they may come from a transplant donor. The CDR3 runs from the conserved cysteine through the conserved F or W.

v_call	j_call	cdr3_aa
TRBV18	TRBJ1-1	CASSQGQKNTEAFF
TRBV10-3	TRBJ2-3	CAIGARLAGTDTQYF
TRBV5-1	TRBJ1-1	CASSTQGATEAFF
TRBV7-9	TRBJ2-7	CASSPRRDHYEQYF
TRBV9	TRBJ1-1	CASSVEHSRNTEAFF
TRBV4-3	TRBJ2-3	CASSQDTTGLITDTQYF
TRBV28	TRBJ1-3	CASSLAYRESNTIYF
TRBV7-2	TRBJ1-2	CASSLSPGRIGYGYTF
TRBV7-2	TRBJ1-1	CASSFYPGNTEAFF
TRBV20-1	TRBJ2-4	CSARDGRLNIQYF
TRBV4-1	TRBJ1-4	CASSRDTDSLIEKLFF
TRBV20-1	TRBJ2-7	CSARSRAGSGYEQYF
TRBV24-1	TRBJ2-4	CATSVRGPAVAKNIQYF
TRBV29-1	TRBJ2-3	CSVGLAGGKTDTQYF
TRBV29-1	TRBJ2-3	CSVEAPLSDTQYF
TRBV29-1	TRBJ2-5	CSLERGETQYF
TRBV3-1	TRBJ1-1	CASSLPRTGGTEAFF
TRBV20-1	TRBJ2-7	CSASSGTYREQYF
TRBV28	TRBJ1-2	CASSWGTGSRYGYTF
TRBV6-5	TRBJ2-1	CASSEALASGMSEQFF
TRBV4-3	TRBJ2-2	CASSHIMRSEETGELFF
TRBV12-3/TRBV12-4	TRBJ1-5	CASSLVSSNQPQHF
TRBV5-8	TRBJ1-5	CASERPGQPYGDSNQPQHF
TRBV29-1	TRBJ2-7	CSVLDSLRGEQYF
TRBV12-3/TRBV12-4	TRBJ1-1	CASSLWGKAFF
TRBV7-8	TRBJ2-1	CASTLGGGRAFYEQFF
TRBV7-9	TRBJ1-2	CASSLGREAGYTF
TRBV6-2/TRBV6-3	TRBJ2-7	CASSYLGRTTYEQYF
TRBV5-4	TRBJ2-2	CASSSKPPSGRFTGELFF
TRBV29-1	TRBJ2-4	CSVEDEWPSIQYF
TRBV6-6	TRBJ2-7	CASGLSYEQYF
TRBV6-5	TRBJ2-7	CASSYSRQGDFEQYF
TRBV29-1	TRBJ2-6	CSIGQGGVLTF
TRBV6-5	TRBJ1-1	CASSWGQQNTEAFF
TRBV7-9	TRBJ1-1	CASSLWNTEAFF
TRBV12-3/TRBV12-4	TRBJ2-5	CASSLSGMVQETQYF
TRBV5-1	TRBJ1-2	CASSLSGHYGYTF
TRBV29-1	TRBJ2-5	CSVEDSGWETQYF
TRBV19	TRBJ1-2	CASSTVTGYYGYTF
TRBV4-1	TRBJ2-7	CASSPTSGTYEQYF
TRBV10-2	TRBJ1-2	CASSESKGRGIYGYTF
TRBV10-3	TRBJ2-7	CAISGPRVAGGHYEQYF
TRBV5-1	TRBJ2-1	CASSAGTLYNEQFF
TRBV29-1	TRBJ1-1	CSAYMNTEAFF
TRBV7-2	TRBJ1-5	CASSSGLKAQHF
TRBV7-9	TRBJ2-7	CASSFWGREQYF
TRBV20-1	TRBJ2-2	CSARDVNTGELFF
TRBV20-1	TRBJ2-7	CSALTSGEVDYF
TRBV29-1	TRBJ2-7	CSGRLAGAYEQYF